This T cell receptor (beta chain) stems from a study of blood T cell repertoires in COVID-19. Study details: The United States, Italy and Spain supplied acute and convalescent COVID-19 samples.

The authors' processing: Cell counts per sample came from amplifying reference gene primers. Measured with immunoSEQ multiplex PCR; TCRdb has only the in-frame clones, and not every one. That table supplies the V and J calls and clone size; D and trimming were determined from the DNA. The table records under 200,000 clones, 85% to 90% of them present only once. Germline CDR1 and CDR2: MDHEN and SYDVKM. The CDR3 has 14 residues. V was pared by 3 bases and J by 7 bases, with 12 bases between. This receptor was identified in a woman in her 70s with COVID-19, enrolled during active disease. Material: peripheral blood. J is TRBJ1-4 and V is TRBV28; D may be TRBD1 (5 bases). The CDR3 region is CASSLDTGGEKLFF. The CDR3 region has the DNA TGTGCCAGCAGTTTGGACACGGGAGGTGAAAAACTGTTTTTT.